These 24 T cell receptor beta chains originate from one sample sequenced in a study of blood T cell repertoires in COVID-19. Here immunoSEQ multiplex PCR was the method, and the copy in TCRdb shows in-frame clones only, minus some. The profile shows about 300,000 clones, 80% to 90% of them singletons. The source material was peripheral blood. Every receptor here comes from a man aged 18 to 35 who had recovered from COVID-19.

The chain joins TRBV7-9 to TRBJ2-1; 9 nucleotides agree with TRBD2. V was pared by 1 base and J by 3 bases, with 7 bases of the junction left unmatched. Looked up from germline, CDR1 is SEHNR and CDR2 is FQNEAQ (reference sequence). The CDR3 spans 17 residues. The CDR3 here is CASSLGGPSGNYNEQFF. The CDR3 DNA sequence: TGTGCCAGCAGCTTAGGGGGACCTAGCGGGAACTACAATGAGCAGTTCTTC.

This chain links TRBV6-5 with TRBJ2-1; 11 bases align to TRBD2. Germline trimming cut 2 bases from V and 4 bases from J; bases unmatched to any gene: 4. Germline loops: CDR1 MNHEY, CDR2 SVGAGI. CDR3 length equals 16 residues. As DNA, the CDR3 is TGTGCCAGCAGTTACGCCCTAGCGGGAGGTTACAATGAGCAGTTCTTC. It yields the protein CASSYALAGGYNEQFF.

V is TRBV27 and J is TRBJ1-2; no firm D call. V lost 3 bases and J 4 bases, leaving 21 bases between the germline ends. The germline CDR1 and CDR2 sequences are MNHEY and SMNVEV (reference sequence). CDR3 size: 17 residues. CDR3 bases: TGTGCCAGCAGTTTTACGCCCAAATCTTCCGTCAGCTATGGCTACACCTTC. Amino acids: CASSFTPKSSVSYGYTF.

CDR3 residues: CASGTGVGIQYF. As DNA, the CDR3 is TGTGCCAGCGGGACAGGGGTGGGCATTCAGTACTTC. J is TRBJ2-4 and V is TRBV2, with 10 bases that match TRBD1. The CDR3 runs to 12 residues. Germline values: CDR1 SNHLY, CDR2 FYNNEI. The V gene end was trimmed by 8 bases and the J gene end by 9 bases; junction bases not matched to a gene: 4. The entire variable domain, with the rest obtained from reference TRBV2 and TRBJ2-4, is as follows: EPEVTQTPSHQVTQMGQEVILRCVPISNHLYFYWYRQILGQKVEFLVSFYNNEISEKSEIFDDQFSVERPDGSNFTLKIRSTKLEDSAMYFCASGTGVGIQYFGAGTRLSVL.

This clone was detected only once. The CDR3 here is CASSEYTGGETQYF. For the CDR3, the DNA is TGTGCCAGCAGTGAATATACGGGGGGAGAGACCCAGTACTTC. The chain is built from TRBV25-1 and TRBJ2-5; 7 bases are a match to TRBD2. From germline, CDR1 is MGHDK and CDR2 SYGVNS. This CDR3 is 14 amino acids long. V shed 0 bases and J 4 bases; nucleotides not matched to a gene: 2.

The V and J genes are TRBV7-2 and TRBJ2-7; 8 nucleotides line up with TRBD2. Germline V gene sequence: CDR1 SGHTA, CDR2 FQGNSA. The CDR3 has 15 residues. Trimming cost V 1 base and J 4 bases; bases outside gene matches: 6. The CDR3 is CASSLELLAEYEQYF. Here the CDR3 DNA reads TGTGCCAGCAGCTTAGAGCTACTAGCGGAGTACGAGCAGTACTTC.

The CDR3 protein is CASSIAGRETYEQYF. DNA of the CDR3: TGTGCCAGTAGTATAGCCGGCAGGGAAACCTACGAGCAGTACTTC. The V call is TRBV19, the J call TRBJ2-7; a weak D match, TRBD1 (5 bases). The V and J ends lost 1 base and 2 bases respectively, with 12 bases between them. Germline loops: CDR1 LNHDA, CDR2 SQIVND (reference sequence). The CDR3 covers 15 residues.

The gene calls are TRBV18 and TRBJ2-6; no definite D call. The germline CDR1 and CDR2 sequences are KGHSH and LQKENI. The V gene lost 0 bases and the J gene lost 4 bases, with 7 bases spanning the gap. This CDR3 contains 15 residues. The CDR3 DNA reads as TGTGCCAGCTCACCACCCGCGTCGGGGGCCAACGTCCTGACTTTC. Translating gives CASSPPASGANVLTF.

This clone has just one count. As DNA, the CDR3 is TGTGCCAGCAGCCAAGGGACAGGGGGCTTTGGCTACACCTTC. This gives the protein CASSQGTGGFGYTF. This sequence joins TRBV3-1 (or the pseudogene TRBV3-2) and TRBJ1-2; the match to TRBD1 covers 11 bases. CDR1 and CDR2 from the germline V gene are LGHDT and YNNKEL (reference sequence). CDR3 length equals 14 residues. V lost 1 base to trimming and J lost 7 bases; unmatched junction nucleotides: 2.

This clone appeared a single time. The V call is TRBV11-2, the J call TRBJ1-2; a weak D match, TRBD1 (6 bases). The CDR3 sequence is 12 residues long. The V and J ends lost 5 bases and 7 bases respectively, with 11 bases between them. Per the germline V gene, CDR1 is SGHAT and CDR2 is FQNNGV. The CDR3, as DNA: TGTGCCAGCAGCCCAGGGGTTGTTGGCTACACCTTC. Its translation is CASSPGVVGYTF.

V usage is TRBV5-6 and J usage is TRBJ2-3; no firm D call. V gave up 0 bases and J gave up 6 bases, with 5 bases separating them. Germline V lookup: CDR1 SGHDT, CDR2 YYEEEE. The CDR3 runs to 12 residues. DNA of the CDR3: TGTGCCAGCAGCTTGGGTGAGGATACGCAGTATTTT. Translation gives CASSLGEDTQYF. Drawing the rest from reference TRBV5-6 and TRBJ2-3, the complete variable domain is DAGVTQSPTHLIKTRGQQVTLRCSPKSGHDTVSWYQQALGQGPQFIFQYYEEEERQRGNFPDRFSGHQFPNYSSELNVNALLLGDSALYLCASSLGEDTQYFGPGTRLTVL.

This chain joins TRBV5-3 and TRBJ2-3; 13 bases are shared with TRBD2. TRBV5-3 is an ORF for which the function is uncertain. J was trimmed by 3 bases and V by 4 bases; bases with no gene match: 14. The CDR3 loop spans 19 amino acids. CDR3 bases: TGTGCCAGAAGCCATCACCGACTAGCGGGAGGCCTAGCTACAGATACGCAGTATTTT. It yields the protein CARSHHRLAGGLATDTQYF.

The rearrangement joins TRBV6-5 to TRBJ1-4, with unresolved D. The CDR3 is made up of 15 amino acids. Germline CDR1 and CDR2: MNHEY and SVGAGI. The V and J ends lost 6 bases and 2 bases respectively, with 13 bases between them. The CDR3 region is CASRRDITTNEKLFF. As DNA, the CDR3 is TGTGCCAGCAGGAGAGACATCACCACTAATGAAAAACTGTTTTTT.

This chain joins TRBV3-1 (or the pseudogene TRBV3-2) and TRBJ1-2; TRBD1 is a possible D gene (6 bases). Between the trimmed V and J ends, which lost 3 bases and 7 bases, there was a span of 12 bases. Germline V gives CDR1 LGHDT, CDR2 YNNKEL (reference sequence). The CDR3 has 13 residues. The CDR3 is CASSHLRDTGYTF. The CDR3 nucleotides are TGTGCCAGCAGCCACCTCCGGGACACTGGCTACACCTTC.

The gene calls are TRBV19 and TRBJ1-1; TRBD1 agrees at 8 bases. The ends lost 5 bases at V and 0 bases at J; junction bases unmatched: 8. Germline V lookup: CDR1 LNHDA, CDR2 SQIVND (reference sequence). This CDR3 contains 16 residues. CDR3 nucleotides: TGTGCCAGTAGTCTCCGTGGGACAGGAATGAACACTGAAGCTTTCTTT. Encoded protein: CASSLRGTGMNTEAFF.

This clone was picked up one time. J is TRBJ1-1 and V is TRBV19; unclear D gene. Trimming shortened V by 3 bases and J by 8 bases, and 13 bases separated the two germline ends. The length of the CDR3 is 13 residues. The germline V gene has CDR1 LNHDA and CDR2 SQIVND (reference sequence). This chain's CDR3 is CASSMNGPREAFF. The CDR3 DNA sequence: TGTGCCAGTAGTATGAATGGTCCCAGGGAAGCTTTCTTT.

The J gene is TRBJ2-7, the V gene TRBV12-3 or TRBV12-4, with D perhaps TRBD1 (6 bases). V lost 7 bases and J 0 bases, leaving 10 bases between the germline ends. The CDR3 spans 13 residues. CDR3 bases: TGTGCCAGCACCCGAGGGGGCTCCTACGAGCAGTACTTC. This sequence encodes CASTRGGSYEQYF.

The J gene is TRBJ1-2, the V gene TRBV6-5; D perhaps matches TRBD1 (6 bases). The CDR3 length is 12 residues. Trimming shortened V by 6 bases and J by 8 bases, and 13 bases separated the two germline ends. Germline CDR1 is MNHEY and CDR2 is SVGAGI. The CDR3 DNA reads as TGTGCCAGCAGGAATACAGGGAACGGCTACACCTTC. Protein sequence: CASRNTGNGYTF.

The chain is built from TRBV5-8 and TRBJ2-7; perhaps TRBD1 as D (6 bases). This CDR3 spans 14 amino acids. The V gene lost 3 bases and the J gene lost 2 bases, with 12 bases spanning the gap. Germline-derived CDR1 and CDR2 are SGHTS and YDEGEE. The CDR3 nucleotides read TGTGCCAGCAGCTCTACAGGGAGCCCCTACGAGCAGTACTTC. Residues: CASSSTGSPYEQYF.

The chain combines TRBV7-2 with TRBJ2-7; TRBD2 agrees at 12 bases. V lost 5 bases to trimming and J lost 2 bases; unmatched junction nucleotides: 4. Germline CDR1 SGHTA, CDR2 FQGNSA. The CDR3 consists of 15 residues. Here the CDR3 reads CASSPLAGGPYEQYF. CDR3 bases: TGTGCCAGCAGCCCACTAGCGGGGGGCCCCTACGAGCAGTACTTC.

The V gene is TRBV5-4, the J gene TRBJ2-1, with a weak D call TRBD2 (5 bases). V was trimmed by 0 bases and J by 7 bases, leaving 11 bases between them. CDR3 length equals 14 residues. Per the germline V gene, CDR1 is SGHNT and CDR2 is YYREEE (reference sequence). DNA of the CDR3: TGTGCCAGCAGCTTGGGACGAACTAGTAATGAGCAGTTCTTC. Protein sequence: CASSLGRTSNEQFF.

The V gene is TRBV4-3, the J gene TRBJ1-6; D is undetermined. Per germline, CDR1 LGHNA and CDR2 YSLEER. V was shortened by 1 base and J by 7 bases, with 14 bases between the two germline ends. This CDR3 comprises 16 residues. This CDR3 reads CASSQVEGAGNSPLHF. The CDR3 DNA is TGCGCCAGCAGCCAAGTTGAGGGCGCGGGGAATTCACCCCTCCACTTT.

The J gene is TRBJ2-1, the V gene TRBV7-3; no clear D. The V gene's germline CDR1 is SGHTA and CDR2 FQGTGA. V was pared by 1 base and J by 6 bases, with 7 bases between. CDR3 length equals 13 residues. CDR3 loop: CASSLSEINEQFF. The CDR3 nucleotides read TGTGCCAGCAGCTTAAGTGAGATCAATGAGCAGTTCTTC.

This chain joins TRBV27 and TRBJ2-3; possibly TRBD2 for D (6 bases). The CDR3 is 15 amino acids. V was pared by 4 bases and J by 2 bases, with 13 bases between. CDR1 is MNHEY and CDR2 is SMNVEV in the germline V gene (reference sequence). In DNA form, the CDR3 reads TGTGCCAGCAGTTCCTTAGCGGAGATCACAGATACGCAGTATTTT. Amino acids: CASSSLAEITDTQYF.